A selection of T cell receptor beta chains follows, all from one sample in a study of shared clonotypes between healthy human individuals. The assay was immunoSEQ multiplex PCR, and TCRdb's table has in-frame clones only and misses some. Of some 1.4 million clones listed, 95% to 97% are singletons. The sequencing input was naive CD4+ T cells sorted from blood. These receptors came from a man under 40 in good health. CDR3s include the opening cysteine and the closing phenylalanine or tryptophan. The D gene is left open where the match is weak. For some rows the clone size is stated as once, few or many, or as a class when expanded; others skip it.

abundance	d_gene	v_gene	j_gene	CDR3nt	CDR3aa
NA	TRBD1	TRBV18	TRBJ2-1	TGTGCCAGCTCACCGGAAAAAATGGGACAGACCTCCTACAATGAGCAGTTCTTC	CASSPEKMGQTSYNEQFF
NA	TRBD1	TRBV2	TRBJ2-7	TGTGCCAGCATGCGGTCCGGGACAGGCTCCTACGAGCAGTACTTC	CASMRSGTGSYEQYF
NA	TRBD1	TRBV7-9	TRBJ2-3	TGTGCCAGCAGCCGGACAGGGTACACAGATACGCAGTATTTT	CASSRTGYTDTQYF
NA	TRBD2	TRBV5-4	TRBJ2-3	TGTGCCAGCAGCTTGGTGCGGGGGACAGATACGCAGTATTTT	CASSLVRGTDTQYF
NA	NA	TRBV12-2	TRBJ2-7	TGTGCAAGTCGCTTAGAGCAGAACCGGGACTATCCGATGACCATCTTTCCTTACGAGCAGTACTTC	CASRLEQNRDYPMTIFPYEQYF
NA	NA	TRBV29-1	TRBJ2-3	TGCAGCGTTGTACATAGCGCCTCCACAGATACGCAGTATTTT	CSVVHSASTDTQYF
NA	NA	TRBV10-3	TRBJ2-5	TGTGCCATCAGTGGGGACTCCCAAGAGACCCAGTACTTC	CAISGDSQETQYF
NA	NA	TRBV28	TRBJ1-1	TGTGCCAGCAGTTCCCCCTTCGGAGGGGGGGCCGTTGAAGCTTTCTTT	CASSSPFGGGAVEAFF
NA	NA	TRBV6-8	TRBJ2-7	TGTGCCATCCCCCAGTACGAGCAGTACTTC	CAIPQYEQYF
NA	NA	TRBV28	TRBJ2-3	TGTGCCAGCAGTTTAAGTCCCGCAGGCTCAGATACGCAGTATTTT	CASSLSPAGSDTQYF
NA	NA	TRBV11-2	TRBJ1-2	TGTGCCAGCAGCTTAGACAGAGGGGGCTACACCTTC	CASSLDRGGYTF
once	NA	TRBV14	TRBJ2-2	TGTGCCAGCAGCCAATATTTTCGAGACAGTAGCGGTAGAGCCGGGGAGCTGTTTTTT	CASSQYFRDSSGRAGELFF
NA	TRBD2	TRBV9	TRBJ2-1	TGTGCCAGCAGCGTCCTAGCGGGAGATGGCGATGAGCAGTTCTTC	CASSVLAGDGDEQFF
NA	TRBD2	TRBV19	TRBJ2-3	TGTGCCAGTAGTATGAAGCGGGAGAAGCAGTATTTT	CASSMKREKQYF
NA	NA	TRBV6-5	TRBJ2-7	TGTGCCAGCAGTTACTCGTTAGCCGAGCGCTACGAGCAGTACTTC	CASSYSLAERYEQYF
NA	TRBD2	TRBV11-3	TRBJ2-1	TGTGCCAGCAGCTTAGAGGGACTAGCGGGAGACAATGAGCAGTTCTTC	CASSLEGLAGDNEQFF
NA	TRBD2	TRBV5-1	TRBJ2-1	TGCGCCAGCAGCCCCGGTGGTCTAGCGGGAGGGAATGAGCAGTTCTTC	CASSPGGLAGGNEQFF
NA	NA	TRBV28	TRBJ1-5	TGTGCCAGCAGTACAGGTGGAGGTAGCAATCAGCCCCAGCATTTT	CASSTGGGSNQPQHF
NA	NA	TRBV29-1	TRBJ2-5	TGCAGCGTTGAGGCGGGGCAGGGAGAGACCCAGTACTTC	CSVEAGQGETQYF
NA	NA	TRBV5-5	TRBJ2-5	TGTGCCAGCAGCTTGGCGAGGCCGGGGGTAGGGGAGACCCAGTACTTC	CASSLARPGVGETQYF
NA	NA	TRBV10-3	TRBJ1-2	TGTGCCATCAATGGGGGCGGAGGCTACACCTTC	CAINGGGGYTF
NA	NA	TRBV2	TRBJ2-5	TGTGCCAGCAGTGGTGGGCAGGGTGTTGAGACCCAGTACTTC	CASSGGQGVETQYF
NA	TRBD2	TRBV6-1	TRBJ2-7	TGTGCCAGCAGTGGACTAGCGGTCGCCTACGAGCAGTACTTC	CASSGLAVAYEQYF
NA	TRBD2	TRBV18	TRBJ2-1	TGTGCCAGCTCACCTCTAGCGGGAGTAGACAATGAGCAGTTCTTC	CASSPLAGVDNEQFF
NA	NA	TRBV28	TRBJ2-7	TGTGCCAGCAGTATCTACGAGCAGTACTTC	CASSIYEQYF
NA	NA	TRBV18	TRBJ1-5	TGTGCCAGCTCACCCGGGGGGGCGGAACAGCCCCAGCATTTT	CASSPGGAEQPQHF
NA	TRBD1	TRBV5-1	TRBJ2-2	TGCGCCAGCAGCTTTGGACAGGGCACCGGGGAGCTGTTTTTT	CASSFGQGTGELFF
NA	TRBD2	TRBV30	TRBJ2-3	TGTGCCTGGAGAAGCTACCCCGGGACTAGCGGGAGGAAGCATAGCACAGATACGCAGTATTTT	CAWRSYPGTSGRKHSTDTQYF